Listed below are T cell receptor beta chains from one sample, sequenced in a study of T cells after yellow fever vaccination. TCRdb independently ran MiXCR on the 5' RACE reads; one entry per CDR3 protein. The sample carries 200,000 to 300,000 distinct CDR3 sequences, roughly 13% recorded once. The input for sequencing was CD4+ T cells sorted from PBMCs, taken 45 days after the yellow fever booster vaccination. Every receptor here comes from a man aged 25-45 years who received the YFV17D yellow fever vaccine. The CDR3 runs from the conserved cysteine through the conserved F or W. D genes are given only for firm matches. Some rows have no size entry. The others give once, few or many, or a class for an expanded clone.

TRBJ2-7,-,TRBV10-3,-,CAISEVDVVVEQYF,TGTGCCATCAGTGAGGTAGACGTGGTGGTCGAGCAGTACTTC
TRBJ1-4,-,TRBV7-2,few,CASRGTGNEKLFF,TGTGCCAGCAGGGGGACGGGTAATGAAAAACTGTTTTTT
TRBJ1-1,-,TRBV2,-,CASSGWGLTEAFF,TGTGCCAGCAGTGGGTGGGGGCTCACTGAAGCTTTCTTT
TRBJ2-3,TRBD2,TRBV5-5,-,CASSSTGTSGGGYTQYF,TGTGCCAGCAGCTCGACCGGGACTAGCGGAGGCGGATATACGCAGTATTTT
TRBJ2-5,-,TRBV12-3/TRBV12-4,few,CASSSPLAETQYF,TGTGCCAGCAGTTCGCCACTAGCAGAGACCCAGTACTTC
TRBJ2-5,-,TRBV18,-,CASSPQGFQETQYF,TGTGCCAGCTCACCCCAGGGATTTCAAGAGACCCAGTACTTC
TRBJ2-1,-,TRBV20-1,many,CSATSFGQGGNEQFF,TGCAGTGCTACTAGTTTCGGACAGGGAGGGAATGAGCAGTTCTTC
TRBJ2-1,-,TRBV6-5,-,CASSYRQTYNEQFF,TGTGCCAGCAGTTACCGGCAGACCTACAATGAGCAGTTCTTC
TRBJ2-7,TRBD1,TRBV28,few,CASSPGQGAFIYEQYF,TGTGCCAGCAGTCCGGGACAGGGGGCTTTTATCTACGAGCAGTACTTC
TRBJ1-4,TRBD1,TRBV28,few,CASSLGTGSEKLFF,TGTGCCAGCAGTTTGGGGACAGGGTCTGAAAAACTGTTTTTT
TRBJ2-3,-,TRBV7-9,-,CASSPKGRQVYDTQYF,TGTGCCAGCAGCCCAAAGGGAAGACAGGTTTATGATACGCAGTATTTT
TRBJ2-7,TRBD2,TRBV7-2,-,CASSFGGRAASEQYF,TGTGCCAGCAGTTTTGGCGGGAGGGCCGCTAGCGAGCAGTACTTC
TRBJ2-3,-,TRBV29-1,few,CSVQIATDTQYF,TGCAGCGTTCAGATCGCCACAGATACGCAGTATTTT
TRBJ1-1,-,TRBV3-1,few,CASSAPSPNTEAFF,TGTGCCAGCAGCGCGCCCAGTCCCAACACTGAAGCTTTCTTT
TRBJ2-1,TRBD1,TRBV6-2/TRBV6-3,-,CASRDRGGQFF,TGTGCCAGCAGAGACAGGGGGGGGCAGTTCTTC
TRBJ2-1,-,TRBV5-1,-,CASRPDLTNEQFF,TGCGCCAGCAGACCGGACCTGACAAATGAGCAGTTCTTC
TRBJ2-3,TRBD2,TRBV20-1,few,CSARDPAGVVTDTQYF,TGCAGTGCTAGAGATCCTGCGGGGGTAGTCACAGATACGCAGTATTTT
TRBJ2-7,-,TRBV6-2/TRBV6-3,few,CASSYSTPGEQYF,TGTGCCAGCAGTTACTCCACACCGGGAGAGCAGTACTTC
TRBJ2-6,-,TRBV28,few,CASRWLSGGANVLTF,TGTGCCAGCAGGTGGCTTAGCGGTGGGGCCAACGTCCTGACTTTC
TRBJ2-1,-,TRBV24-1,few,CATSERNNEQFF,TGTGCCACCAGTGAACGAAACAATGAGCAGTTCTTC
TRBJ2-1,TRBD2,TRBV10-2,-,CASSSSGRGSGRPNEQFF,TGCGCCAGCAGTTCATCTGGTCGGGGTAGCGGGAGGCCCAATGAGCAGTTCTTC
TRBJ2-2,-,TRBV20-1,many,CSVEGPGELFF,TGCAGTGTTGAGGGGCCCGGGGAGCTGTTTTTT
TRBJ2-7,TRBD2,TRBV5-1,few,CASSLRAGGVDEQYF,TGCGCCAGCAGCTTGAGAGCGGGAGGCGTCGACGAGCAGTACTTC
TRBJ1-1,-,TRBV20-1,many,CSAQPGPRNTEAFF,TGCAGTGCGCAACCGGGACCCAGGAACACTGAAGCTTTCTTT
TRBJ2-3,TRBD2,TRBV5-1,many,CASSLVLADTDTQYF,TGCGCCAGCAGCTTGGTTCTAGCGGACACAGATACGCAGTATTTT
TRBJ2-1,TRBD2,TRBV5-1,-,CASSFVASGGEQFF,TGCGCCAGCAGCTTCGTAGCGTCGGGAGGGGAGCAGTTCTTC
TRBJ2-1,-,TRBV11-2,few,CASSTLGGSSYNEQFF,TGTGCCAGCAGTACCCTAGGGGGAAGCTCCTACAATGAGCAGTTCTTC
TRBJ1-3,-,TRBV20-1,many,CSASAGNTIYF,TGCAGTGCTTCAGCTGGAAACACCATATATTTT
TRBJ2-2,-,TRBV20-1,-,CSARVTGIRTGELFF,TGCAGTGCTAGAGTTACGGGGATTAGGACCGGGGAGCTGTTTTTT
TRBJ2-5,-,TRBV10-1,many,CASSPFRERGRETQYF,TGCGCCAGCAGTCCGTTCCGGGAGAGGGGTAGGGAGACCCAGTACTTC
TRBJ2-5,TRBD2,TRBV5-1,few,CASSSRGAGLAGAGQETQYF,TGCGCCAGCAGCTCAAGAGGCGCGGGACTAGCGGGAGCGGGGCAAGAGACCCAGTACTTC
TRBJ2-7,TRBD2,TRBV18,few,CASSPPAGVGEQYF,TGTGCCAGCTCACCACCAGCGGGAGTTGGTGAGCAGTACTTC
TRBJ2-5,-,TRBV5-1,-,CASSSTPGPGLETQYF,TGCGCCAGCAGCTCAACGCCGGGACCCGGACTAGAGACCCAGTACTTC
TRBJ2-7,-,TRBV5-1,-,CASSLTQTTYEQYF,TGCGCCAGCAGCTTAACCCAAACGACCTACGAGCAGTACTTC
TRBJ2-3,-,TRBV5-1,-,CASSLLRGDTQYF,TGCGCCAGCAGCTTGCTCCGCGGGGATACGCAGTATTTT
TRBJ1-2,-,TRBV18,-,CASSPNREESGYTF,TGTGCCAGCTCACCAAATCGAGAGGAGTCTGGCTACACCTTC
TRBJ1-4,-,TRBV29-1,-,CSADGGEKLFF,TGCAGCGCCGACGGGGGGGAAAAACTGTTTTTT
TRBJ1-1,TRBD1,TRBV5-1,-,CASSARGGTEAFF,TGCGCCAGCAGCGCCAGGGGGGGCACTGAAGCTTTCTTT
TRBJ2-2,-,TRBV5-1,many,CASSSMGSGELFF,TGCGCCAGCAGCTCGATGGGTTCCGGGGAGCTGTTTTTT
TRBJ2-1,-,TRBV6-5,many,CASSTTGRNEQFF,TGTGCCAGCAGTACTACAGGGAGGAATGAGCAGTTCTTC
TRBJ2-2,TRBD2,TRBV29-1,-,CSVPGLAGGGGELFF,TGCAGCGTCCCGGGACTAGCGGGAGGGGGCGGGGAGCTGTTTTTT
TRBJ1-5,-,TRBV6-5,many,CASSYSRATLQPQHF,TGTGCCAGCAGTTACTCGAGGGCGACACTTCAGCCCCAGCATTTT
TRBJ2-2,-,TRBV20-1,few,CSASNGRTSFDTGELFF,TGCAGTGCTAGTAACGGACGTACTAGTTTTGACACCGGGGAGCTGTTTTTT
TRBJ2-5,-,TRBV6-5,few,CASSSGGGVRETQYF,TGTGCCAGCAGTTCCGGGGGTGGGGTTCGGGAGACCCAGTACTTC
TRBJ2-3,TRBD2,TRBV7-2,-,CASTNSGNTDTQYF,TGTGCCAGCACCAATAGCGGGAACACAGATACGCAGTATTTT
TRBJ1-5,-,TRBV3-1,few,CASSQGINQPQHF,TGTGCCAGCAGCCAGGGGATCAATCAGCCCCAGCATTTT
TRBJ2-5,-,TRBV29-1,-,CSVEITARRETQYF,TGCAGCGTTGAGATCACAGCCCGCCGAGAGACCCAGTACTTC
TRBJ1-2,-,TRBV5-6,few,CASSLNSPPDGYTF,TGTGCCAGCAGCTTGAACTCTCCCCCGGATGGCTACACCTTC
TRBJ2-7,-,TRBV3-1,-,CASSQDRYHEQYF,TGTGCCAGCAGCCAAGACAGGTACCACGAGCAGTACTTC
TRBJ1-2,TRBD1,TRBV28,few,CASSDPGTAYYGYTF,TGTGCCAGCAGTGACCCCGGGACAGCCTACTATGGCTACACCTTC